This T cell receptor (beta chain) is from a study of blood T cell repertoires in COVID-19. Background on the study: Acute and convalescent COVID-19 specimens originated in the United States, Italy and Spain.

In the authors' workflow: Scientists estimated how many nucleated cells there were by amplifying reference gene primers. Profiled with immunoSEQ multiplex PCR; TCRdb holds only in-frame clones, not every one. V, J and clone size are those of that table, while D and trimming were read from the DNA. This sample has 25,000 to 30,000 clones, with roughly nine tenths found just once. Trimming cost V 3 bases and J 6 bases, with 8 bases left between them. This CDR3 has 13 residues. From germline, CDR1 is LNHDA and CDR2 SQIVND (reference sequence). This clonotype was obtained from a man between 65 and 85 years old with active or convalescent COVID-19. Sequenced: peripheral blood. V gene TRBV19 combines with J gene TRBJ2-2; maybe TRBD1 (6 bases). The CDR3 bases are TGTGCCAGTAGTATCACAGGGTCCGGGGAGCTGTTTTTT. Translated: CASSITGSGELFF.